The text below deals with one T cell receptor beta chain. Its antigen is still unknown. No much larger clone is present one base from it, and per-base qualities are unavailable. The sample comes from a study of T cells in localized non-small cell lung cancer (dated by TCRdb to the early 2020s). Regarding the research as a whole: The study analyzed T cell repertoires of a few hundred early-stage NSCLC patients, comparing tumors and uninvolved tumor-adjacent lungs. A mean age of around 66 years was recorded for the NSCLC patients, of whom 129 were male and 107 were female. The cohort was made up of 200 to 250 treatment-naive NSCLC patients whose localized lung tumors had been resected. Overall study outcomes, separate from this receptor: Higher blood T cell density associated with longer overall survival, while higher adjacent-lung clonality associated with shorter survival. A median of around 60 of the top 100 tumor clones turned up in the paired uninvolved adjacent lung, and around 27 of those clones also ranked among the top 100 of that same adjacent lung. Uninvolved tumor-adjacent lung showed the highest T cell clonality, higher than tumor, which suggests more focused antigenic responses in the uninvolved tumor-adjacent lung. Because multi-region sequencing of the tumors was not done, intratumor heterogeneity could not be ruled out. Because the study design was exploratory, TCR variables were selected using unadjusted p-values without false-discovery rate correction.

At diagnosis, peripheral blood, uninvolved tumor-adjacent lung and tumor were collected and stored as a combination of fresh-frozen and FFPE material. For TCR repertoire profiling, blood samples were analyzed in the form of peripheral blood mononuclear cells. The immunoSEQ Assay was used to sequence TCR beta CDR3 regions from DNA. On the authors' methods: T cell density was computed as TCR beta template counts normalized to usable DNA estimated by amplifying housekeeping genes. The preseqR package was used to estimate richness by extrapolating to 400,000 templates for PBMC samples and to 120,000 templates for tissue samples. Clonality was defined as one minus Pielou's evenness. Tissue-enriched TCRs were identified by differential abundance testing using productive amino-acid clonotypes, minimum total count 5 and alpha 0.1. Repertoire overlap between compartments was quantified with the Jaccard Index and Morisita Overlap Index. GLIPH grouped TCR beta CDR3s together with public tetramer-defined viral CDR3s, and a viral motif had to include at least three viral sequences and show V-gene enrichment. TCRdb stores this immuneACCESS table with in-frame sequences only. Part of the clones is absent; in the studies checked, under half of the shortfall reflects unresolved V genes, and no reason is known for the rest. V, J and clone size are taken as reported in that table, and D and trimming were inferred from the DNA itself. This sample lists roughly 77,000 clones; about 88% were detected once. The ten top clones hold 20% to 25% of the sample.

The CDR3 sequence holds 18 residues, the cysteine and phenylalanine included. This entry keeps only the CDR3 DNA: 54 bases, framed from base 1. Taken from the germline V gene (reference sequence), the CDR1 and CDR2 loops are SGHNT and YYREEE. Trimming at the junction amounts to 3 bases on V and 0 bases on J, and the germline ends lie 19 bases apart. The material sequenced was peripheral blood, taken before any cancer treatment. The source is a woman aged 40 to 75 with stage I squamous cell lung carcinoma. This chain joins TRBV5-4 to TRBJ1-3; a tentative D match to TRBD1 spans 5 bases. The CDR3 reads CASSSGAGPKISGNTIYF. The base sequence is TGTGCCAGCAGCTCCGGGGCCGGGCCTAAAATCTCTGGAAACACCATATATTTT.